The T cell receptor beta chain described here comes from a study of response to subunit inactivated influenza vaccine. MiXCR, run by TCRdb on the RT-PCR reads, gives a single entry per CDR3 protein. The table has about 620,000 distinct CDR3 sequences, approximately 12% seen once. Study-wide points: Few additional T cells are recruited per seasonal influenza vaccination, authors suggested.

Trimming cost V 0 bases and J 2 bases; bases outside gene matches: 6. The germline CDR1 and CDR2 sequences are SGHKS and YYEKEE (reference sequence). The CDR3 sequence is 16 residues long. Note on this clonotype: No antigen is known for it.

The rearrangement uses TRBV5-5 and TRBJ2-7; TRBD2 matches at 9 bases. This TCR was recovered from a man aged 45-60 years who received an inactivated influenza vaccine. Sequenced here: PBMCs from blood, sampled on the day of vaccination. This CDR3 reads CASSLAPLAGPYEQYF. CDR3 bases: TGTGCCAGCAGCTTGGCCCCGCTAGCGGGACCCTACGAGCAGTACTTC.